This T cell receptor (beta chain) was captured by sequencing in a study of T cells in Graves' hyperthyroidism and ophthalmopathy. Amplification of TCR beta CDR3 regions used RNA as the template. The study used the HTBI primer set for a first-round RT-PCR of the TCR CDR3. Using its own MiXCR run on the multiplex PCR reads, TCRdb lists one record per CDR3 protein. The table shows more than 150,000 distinct CDR3 sequences, with about a sixth occurring only once. Each patient was aged 18 to 65 and had newly diagnosed hyperthyroidism of under 2 months' duration. Not enrolled were patients with uncontrolled infection, other autoimmune disease, pregnancy or lactation. Findings and caveats of the study: Ophthalmopathy stood apart from stable hyperthyroidism in a 13 V-J model. In the blood, most expanded thyroid clonotypes above 0.001 appeared as well.

Trimming took 5 bases from V and 6 from J, leaving 20 bases between them. The CDR3 sequence is 14 residues long. The germline V gene encodes CDR1 DFQATT and CDR2 SNEGSKA (reference sequence). This clonotype has a count of ten or more. Its target is unknown. The receptor's source is a woman aged 45-59 years with Graves' hyperthyroidism. The rearrangement joins TRBV20-1 to TRBJ2-7, with D tentatively TRBD1 (6 bases). Sequencing used blood. DNA of the CDR3: TGCAGTGCTCATGGGCGGCAGGGGTTTTCCGAGCAGTACTTC. It specifies CSAHGRQGFSEQYF.